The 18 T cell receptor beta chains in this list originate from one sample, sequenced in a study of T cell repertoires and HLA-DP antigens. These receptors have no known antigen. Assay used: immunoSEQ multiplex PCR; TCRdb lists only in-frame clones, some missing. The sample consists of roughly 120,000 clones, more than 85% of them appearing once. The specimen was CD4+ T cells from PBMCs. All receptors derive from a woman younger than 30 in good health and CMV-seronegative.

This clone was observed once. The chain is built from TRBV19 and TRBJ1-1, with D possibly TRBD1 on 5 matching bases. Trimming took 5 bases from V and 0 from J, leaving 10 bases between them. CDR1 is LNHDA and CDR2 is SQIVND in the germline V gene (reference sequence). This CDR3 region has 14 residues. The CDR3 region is CASSLGHLNTEAFF. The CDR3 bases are TGTGCCAGTAGTCTAGGACACCTGAACACTGAAGCTTTCTTT. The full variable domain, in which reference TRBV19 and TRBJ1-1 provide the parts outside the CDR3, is DGGITQSPKYLFRKEGQNVTLSCEQNLNHDAMYWYRQDPGQGLRLIYYSQIVNDFQKGDIAEGYSVSREKKESFPLTVTSAQKNPTAFYLCASSLGHLNTEAFFGQGTRLTVV.

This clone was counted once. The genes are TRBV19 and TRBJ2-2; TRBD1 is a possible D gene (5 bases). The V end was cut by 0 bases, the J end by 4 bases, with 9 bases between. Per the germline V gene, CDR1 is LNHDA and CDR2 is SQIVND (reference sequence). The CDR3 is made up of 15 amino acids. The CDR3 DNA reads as TGTGCCAGTAGTATAGATCAGGGTGTCACCGGGGAGCTGTTTTTT. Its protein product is CASSIDQGVTGELFF.

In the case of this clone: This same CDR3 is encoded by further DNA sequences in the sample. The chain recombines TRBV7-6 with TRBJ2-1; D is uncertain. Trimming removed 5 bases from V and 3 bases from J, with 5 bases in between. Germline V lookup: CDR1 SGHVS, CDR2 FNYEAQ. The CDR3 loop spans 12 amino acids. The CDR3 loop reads CASSPNYNEQFF. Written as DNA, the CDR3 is TGTGCCAGCAGCCCCAACTACAATGAGCAGTTCTTC.

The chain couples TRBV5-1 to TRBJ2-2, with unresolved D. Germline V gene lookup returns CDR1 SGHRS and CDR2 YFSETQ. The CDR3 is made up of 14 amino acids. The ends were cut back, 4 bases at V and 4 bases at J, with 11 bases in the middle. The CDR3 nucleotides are TGCGCCAGCAGCACCCACTTGACCACCGGGGAGCTGTTTTTT. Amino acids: CASSTHLTTGELFF.

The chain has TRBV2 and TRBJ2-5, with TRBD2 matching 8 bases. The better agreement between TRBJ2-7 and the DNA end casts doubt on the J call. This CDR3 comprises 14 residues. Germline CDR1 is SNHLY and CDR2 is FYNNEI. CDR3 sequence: CASSEASGINEQYF. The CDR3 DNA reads TGTGCCAGCAGTGAAGCTAGCGGGATTAACGAGCAGTACTTC.

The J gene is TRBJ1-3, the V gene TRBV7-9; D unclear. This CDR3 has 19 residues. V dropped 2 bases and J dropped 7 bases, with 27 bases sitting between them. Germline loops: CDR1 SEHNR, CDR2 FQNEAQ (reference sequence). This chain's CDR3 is CASSLKPGAGSPLYNTIYF. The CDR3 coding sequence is TGTGCCAGCAGCTTAAAGCCGGGTGCGGGTTCCCCTCTGTACAACACCATATATTTT. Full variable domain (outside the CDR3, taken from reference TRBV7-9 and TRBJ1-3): DTGVSQNPRHKITKRGQNVTFRCDPISEHNRLYWYRQTLGQGPEFLTYFQNEAQLEKSRLLSDRFSAERPKGSFSTLEIQRTEQGDSAMYLCASSLKPGAGSPLYNTIYFGEGSWLTVV.

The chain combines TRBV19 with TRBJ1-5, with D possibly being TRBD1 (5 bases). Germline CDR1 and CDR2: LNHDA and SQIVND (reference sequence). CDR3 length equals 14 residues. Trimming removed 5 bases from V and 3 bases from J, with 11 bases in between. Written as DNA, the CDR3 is TGTGCCAGTAGTGAGGAACAGGCCAATCAGCCCCAGCATTTT. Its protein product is CASSEEQANQPQHF.

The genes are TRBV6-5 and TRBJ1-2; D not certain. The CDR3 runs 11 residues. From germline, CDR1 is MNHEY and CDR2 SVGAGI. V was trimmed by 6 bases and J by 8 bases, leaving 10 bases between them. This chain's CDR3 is CASRAHAGYTF. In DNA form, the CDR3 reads TGTGCCAGCAGGGCCCACGCGGGCTACACCTTC.

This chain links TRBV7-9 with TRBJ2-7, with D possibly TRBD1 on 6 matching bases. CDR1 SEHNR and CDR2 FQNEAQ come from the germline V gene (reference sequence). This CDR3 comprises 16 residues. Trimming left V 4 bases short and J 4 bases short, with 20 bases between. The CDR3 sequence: CASSSLQGRWSYEQYF. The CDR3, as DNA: TGTGCCAGCAGCTCGTTACAGGGTCGGTGGTCTTACGAGCAGTACTTC.

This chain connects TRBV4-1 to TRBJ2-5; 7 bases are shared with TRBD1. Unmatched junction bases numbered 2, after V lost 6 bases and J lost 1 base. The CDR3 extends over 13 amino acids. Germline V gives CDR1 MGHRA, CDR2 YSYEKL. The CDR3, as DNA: TGCGCCAGCAGTGACAGGGCCCAAGAGACCCAGTACTTC. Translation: CASSDRAQETQYF.

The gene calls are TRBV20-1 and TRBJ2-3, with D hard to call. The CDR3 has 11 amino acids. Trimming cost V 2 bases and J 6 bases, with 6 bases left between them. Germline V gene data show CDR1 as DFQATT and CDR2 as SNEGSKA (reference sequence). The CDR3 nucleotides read TGCAGTGCTAGAAAGGAGGATACGCAGTATTTT. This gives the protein CSARKEDTQYF.

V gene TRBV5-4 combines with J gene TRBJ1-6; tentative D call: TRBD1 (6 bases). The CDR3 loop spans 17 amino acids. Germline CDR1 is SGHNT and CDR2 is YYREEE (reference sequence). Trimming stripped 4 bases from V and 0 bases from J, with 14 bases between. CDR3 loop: CASSLRGRSSYNSPLHF. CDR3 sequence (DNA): TGTGCCAGCAGCCTAAGGGGGAGAAGCTCCTATAATTCACCCCTCCACTTT.

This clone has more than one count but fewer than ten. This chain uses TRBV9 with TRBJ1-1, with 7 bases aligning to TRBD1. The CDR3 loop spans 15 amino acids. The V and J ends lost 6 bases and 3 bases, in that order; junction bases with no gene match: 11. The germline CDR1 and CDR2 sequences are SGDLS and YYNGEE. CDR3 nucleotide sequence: TGTGCCAGCAACAGAGAGCCCCAGGGGGACACTGAAGCTTTCTTT. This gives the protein CASNREPQGDTEAFF.

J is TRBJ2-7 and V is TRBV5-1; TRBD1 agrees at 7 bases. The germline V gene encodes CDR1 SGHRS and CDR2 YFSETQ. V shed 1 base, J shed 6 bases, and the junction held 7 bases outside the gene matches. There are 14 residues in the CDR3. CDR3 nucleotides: TGCGCCAGCAGCTTGTGGAGACAGGGACGCGAGCAGTACTTC. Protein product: CASSLWRQGREQYF.

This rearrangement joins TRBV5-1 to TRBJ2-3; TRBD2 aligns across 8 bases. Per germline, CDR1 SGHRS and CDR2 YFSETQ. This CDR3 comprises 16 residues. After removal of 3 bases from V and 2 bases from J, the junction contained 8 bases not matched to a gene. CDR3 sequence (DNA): TGCGCCAGCAGCTGGTTAGCGGGGTCATTCACAGATACGCAGTATTTT. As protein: CASSWLAGSFTDTQYF. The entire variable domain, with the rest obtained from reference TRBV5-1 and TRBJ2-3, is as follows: KAGVTQTPRYLIKTRGQQVTLSCSPISGHRSVSWYQQTPGQGLQFLFEYFSETQRNKGNFPGRFSGRQFSNSRSEMNVSTLELGDSALYLCASSWLAGSFTDTQYFGPGTRLTVL.

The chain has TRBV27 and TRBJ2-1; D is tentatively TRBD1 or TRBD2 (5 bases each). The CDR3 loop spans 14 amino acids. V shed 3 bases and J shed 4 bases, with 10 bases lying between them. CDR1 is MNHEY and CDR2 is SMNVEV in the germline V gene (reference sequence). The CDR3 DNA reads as TGTGCCAGCAGTTTTGAGAGGGGATACAATGAGCAGTTCTTC. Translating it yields CASSFERGYNEQFF.

The CDR3 DNA follows: TGTGCCAGCAGTTTATTCTCCGGGACCTACGGCTACACCTTC. This translates into CASSLFSGTYGYTF. The V gene is TRBV28, the J gene TRBJ1-2; D possibly corresponds to TRBD1 (5 bases). Trimming cost V 1 base and J 8 bases, with 14 bases left between them. Germline V CDR1 and CDR2: MDHEN, SYDVKM. The CDR3 extends over 14 amino acids.

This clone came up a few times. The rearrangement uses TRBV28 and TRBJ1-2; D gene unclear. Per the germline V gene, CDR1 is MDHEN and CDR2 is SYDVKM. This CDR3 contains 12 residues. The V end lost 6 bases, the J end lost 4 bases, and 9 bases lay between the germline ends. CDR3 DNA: TGTGCCAGCAGAGGACTGTCCTATGGCTACACCTTC. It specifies CASRGLSYGYTF.